A single sample is the source of the 26 T cell receptor beta chains below, sequenced in a study of cytomegalovirus exposure and HLA in healthy donors. The primer mix had 60 Vbeta and 13 Jbeta primers. Data came from immunoSEQ multiplex PCR; TCRdb stores just in-frame clones and leaves some out. The sample holds approximately 180,000 clones, roughly 80% seen once. Sequencing input: PBMCs. The receptor set was obtained from a man younger than 45 in good health and CMV-seropositive.

The chain employs TRBV27 and TRBJ2-3; D is perhaps TRBD2 (5 bases). This CDR3 contains 14 residues. Trimming took off 3 bases at V and 2 bases at J, with 9 bases between the two ends. Per the germline V gene, CDR1 is MNHEY and CDR2 is SMNVEV (reference sequence). The CDR3 nucleotides are TGTGCCAGCAGTTTTGCGGGCTTCACAGATACGCAGTATTTT. Amino acids: CASSFAGFTDTQYF.

CDR3: CASSQGWGVSTDTQYF. DNA of the CDR3: TGCGCCAGCAGCCAAGGCTGGGGGGTTAGCACAGATACGCAGTATTTT. The chain carries TRBV4-1 and TRBJ2-3; possible D gene TRBD2, 6 bases. The V end lost 1 base, the J end lost 0 bases, and 11 bases lay between the germline ends. The CDR3 loop spans 16 amino acids. The V gene's germline CDR1 is MGHRA and CDR2 YSYEKL.

The V and J genes are TRBV5-6 and TRBJ2-5; 12 nucleotides align to TRBD1. V lost 0 bases and J lost 6; bases outside the gene matches: 3. Germline CDR1 is SGHDT and CDR2 is YYEEEE. CDR3 length: 15 amino acids. For the CDR3, the DNA is TGTGCCAGCAGCTTGGGGGACAGGGGGCTTCAGACCCAGTACTTC. Translation gives CASSLGDRGLQTQYF. Variable domain in full (rest from reference TRBV5-6 and TRBJ2-5): DAGVTQSPTHLIKTRGQQVTLRCSPKSGHDTVSWYQQALGQGPQFIFQYYEEEERQRGNFPDRFSGHQFPNYSSELNVNALLLGDSALYLCASSLGDRGLQTQYFGPGTRLLVL.

The chain joins TRBV15 to TRBJ1-3; D possibly corresponds to TRBD1 (5 bases). The germline V gene has CDR1 LNHNV and CDR2 YYDKDF (reference sequence). Trimming left V 1 base short and J 0 bases short, with 13 bases between. This CDR3 is 17 amino acids long. Here the CDR3 reads CATSRGVKTASGNTIYF. The CDR3 DNA follows: TGTGCCACCAGCAGAGGGGTAAAGACAGCCTCTGGAAACACCATATATTTT.

The CDR3 spells CASSPGTAREQYF. Here the CDR3 DNA reads TGTGCCAGCAGTCCTGGGACAGCAAGAGAGCAGTACTTC. The rearrangement uses TRBV6-5 and TRBJ2-7; the match to TRBD1 covers 7 bases. V lost 5 bases, J lost 7 bases, and 8 bases stayed unmatched. The CDR3 contains 13 residues. CDR1 and CDR2 (germline): MNHEY, SVGAGI.

V is TRBV5-4 and J is TRBJ1-1, with D possibly being TRBD1 (5 bases). CDR1 and CDR2 (germline): SGHNT, YYREEE (reference sequence). The CDR3 covers 13 residues. Between the trimmed V and J ends, which lost 4 bases and 2 bases, there was a span of 9 bases. CDR3 sequence: CASSPGTNTEAFF. The CDR3 nucleotides read TGTGCCAGCAGCCCCGGGACTAACACTGAAGCTTTCTTT.

This sequence joins TRBV9 and TRBJ2-5; 7 bases line up with TRBD2. Germline V gene sequence: CDR1 SGDLS, CDR2 YYNGEE. The CDR3 extends over 13 amino acids. Germline trimming cut 4 bases from V and 5 bases from J; bases unmatched to any gene: 5. In DNA, the CDR3 is TGTGCCAGCAGCCTTTACGGGGGGGAGACCCAGTACTTC. It specifies CASSLYGGETQYF.

DNA for the CDR3: TGCGCCAGCAGTCAACCAGGGGGCAGCGACCAGCCCCAGCATTTT. It codes for CASSQPGGSDQPQHF. The chain joins TRBV23-1 to TRBJ1-5, with 8 bases fitting TRBD1. TRBV23-1 is designated an ORF whose function remains uncertain. Trimming at V came to 2 bases and at J to 7 bases, leaving 7 bases not matched to a gene. The CDR3 is made up of 15 amino acids.

The V and J genes are TRBV27 and TRBJ2-7, with 10 bases matching TRBD1. Germline values: CDR1 MNHEY, CDR2 SMNVEV (reference sequence). The CDR3 sequence is 16 residues long. The V and J ends lost 7 bases and 2 bases, in that order; junction bases with no gene match: 11. The CDR3 DNA is TGTGCCAGCAACATCTTCGGGACAGGGGCCACCTACGAGCAGTACTTC. It encodes CASNIFGTGATYEQYF.

The V gene is TRBV7-9, the J gene TRBJ1-3, with 7 bases aligning to TRBD1. With 1 base clipped from V and 3 bases from J, the junction kept 6 bases outside the gene matches. The CDR3 length is 16 residues. From germline, CDR1 is SEHNR and CDR2 FQNEAQ (reference sequence). This CDR3 is CASSLVTGEIGNTIYF. For the CDR3, the DNA is TGTGCCAGCAGCTTAGTAACAGGGGAAATTGGAAACACCATATATTTT.

This clone was seen only once. The V gene is TRBV4-3, the J gene TRBJ2-3, with 8 bases that match TRBD1. The V gene end was trimmed by 0 bases and the J gene end by 0 bases; junction bases not matched to a gene: 5. The germline gives CDR1 LGHNA, CDR2 YSLEER. This CDR3 spans 17 amino acids. CDR3 DNA sequence: TGCGCCAGCAGCCAAGATTATTACAGGGGGAGCACAGATACGCAGTATTTT. This codes for CASSQDYYRGSTDTQYF.

This clone turned up a few times. The genes are TRBV7-2 and TRBJ2-4; 8 positions match TRBD1. V lost 0 bases and J lost 0; bases outside the gene matches: 4. The CDR3 has 17 residues. The germline CDR1 and CDR2 sequences are SGHTA and FQGNSA. This CDR3 is CASSLANDRGAKNIQYF. The CDR3 coding sequence is TGTGCCAGCAGCTTAGCCAACGACAGGGGAGCCAAAAACATTCAGTACTTC.

The rearrangement uses TRBV29-1 and TRBJ1-2, with 12 positions matching TRBD1. The CDR3 contains 14 residues. Germline CDR1 reads SQVTM; CDR2 reads ANQGSEA. Trimming cost V 5 bases and J 1 base; bases outside gene matches: 2. CDR3 coding DNA: TGCAGCGTTAGGGACAGGGGGCTTAACTATGGCTACACCTTC. This encodes CSVRDRGLNYGYTF.

The chain uses TRBV9 and TRBJ2-1, with 14 positions matching TRBD2. Trimming cost V 1 base and J 7 bases; bases outside gene matches: 7. Germline-derived CDR1 and CDR2 are SGDLS and YYNGEE. The CDR3 sequence is 17 residues long. The CDR3: CASSVSGGTSGRNEQFF. The CDR3 DNA reads as TGTGCCAGCAGCGTAAGCGGGGGGACTAGCGGGAGAAATGAGCAGTTCTTC.

The chain links TRBV30 to TRBJ2-5, with 13 bases lining up with TRBD2. In germline, CDR1 is GTSNPN, CDR2 SVGIG (reference sequence). The CDR3 is 15 residues long. V dropped 3 bases and J dropped 5; count of bases not matched to a gene: 6. DNA of the CDR3: TGTGCCTGGAGCGGGACTAGCGGGATTCGGGAGACCCAGTACTTC. Translation: CAWSGTSGIRETQYF.

This chain connects TRBV5-5 to TRBJ2-3; the D is unclear. Trimming stripped 0 bases from V and 0 bases from J, with 11 bases between. CDR3 length: 16 amino acids. Germline CDR1 SGHKS, CDR2 YYEKEE (reference sequence). In nucleotides, the CDR3 is TGTGCCAGCAGCTTGGCCTTGGCGACTAGCACAGATACGCAGTATTTT. As protein: CASSLALATSTDTQYF.

The chain carries TRBV4-1 and TRBJ2-2; TRBD1 matches at 12 bases. The CDR3 totals 20 residues. CDR1 and CDR2 from the germline V gene are MGHRA and YSYEKL. The trim removed 8 bases at V and 4 bases at J, leaving 20 bases unmatched. The CDR3 nucleotides read TGCGCCAGCGGAACAGTTGACCGGGACAGGGGGCTTCGAATCACCGGGGAGCTGTTTTTT. Amino acids: CASGTVDRDRGLRITGELFF.

The chain couples TRBV6-8 to TRBJ1-2, with D perhaps matching TRBD1 (6 bases). V shed 6 bases and J shed 0 bases, with 26 bases lying between them. CDR1 and CDR2 (germline): MNHGY, SAAAGT. The CDR3 length is 19 residues. CDR3 in DNA: TGTGCCAGCAGGACGGCGGGGGGCCCAACTTTACGCGCTAACTATGGCTACACCTTC. Residues: CASRTAGGPTLRANYGYTF.

J is TRBJ2-3 and V is TRBV9; D is possibly TRBD2 (7 bases). V was shortened by 4 bases and J by 4 bases, with 19 bases between the two germline ends. The CDR3 runs to 16 residues. Per the germline V gene, CDR1 is SGDLS and CDR2 is YYNGEE. CDR3 DNA: TGTGCCAGCAGCCTCCGGGGCGGGGGCCCAGCAGATACGCAGTATTTT. Its protein product is CASSLRGGGPADTQYF. The full variable domain, rest sourced from reference TRBV9 and TRBJ2-3, is DSGVTQTPKHLITATGQRVTLRCSPRSGDLSVYWYQQSLDQGLQFLIQYYNGEERAKGNILERFSAQQFPDLHSELNLSSLELGDSALYFCASSLRGGGPADTQYFGPGTRLTVL.

The chain links TRBV10-3 to TRBJ1-2; 7 positions agree with TRBD1. The germline gives CDR1 ENHRY, CDR2 SYGVKD. J gave up 3 bases and V 6 bases, and 10 bases lay outside the gene matches. This CDR3 spans 15 amino acids. The CDR3 region is CAISLGGTRYYGYTF. CDR3 coding DNA: TGTGCCATCAGCTTAGGGGGCACGCGCTACTATGGCTACACCTTC.

A remark on this clone: At one end the junction does not follow the germline gene, possibly because of a read error. The sample holds other DNA sequences that translate to the same CDR3. This chain connects TRBV7-2 to TRBJ1-1; D is undetermined. CDR3 length: 13 residues. The germline CDR1 and CDR2 sequences are SGHTA and FQGNSA. The CDR3 DNA is TGCGCCAGCAGCCCCCAGATGAACACTGAAGCTTTCTTT. Translating gives CASSPQMNTEAFF.

The chain joins TRBV7-9 to TRBJ2-6, with 7 bases matching TRBD2. The CDR3 has 19 amino acids. The trim removed 1 base at V and 1 base at J, leaving 10 bases unmatched. The germline gives CDR1 SEHNR, CDR2 FQNEAQ (reference sequence). The CDR3 DNA sequence: TGTGCCAGCAGCTTAGGGGAGGGAGAGACCAGATCTGGGGCCAACGTCCTGACTTTC. Protein sequence: CASSLGEGETRSGANVLTF.

The CDR3 bases are TGTGCCAGCAGTTACTTGGGGCAGGGGGCGCAGGAGACCCAGTACTTC. It specifies CASSYLGQGAQETQYF. The genes are TRBV6-5 and TRBJ2-5; TRBD1 aligns across 8 bases. V trimming: 1 base; J trimming: 5 bases; junction bases outside the gene matches: 9. The CDR3 spans 16 residues. From germline, CDR1 is MNHEY and CDR2 SVGAGI.

The chain uses TRBV6-5 and TRBJ1-2; TRBD1 might be the D (5 bases). V gave up 4 bases and J gave up 8 bases, with 20 bases separating them. Germline V gene data show CDR1 as MNHEY and CDR2 as SVGAGI. CDR3 length: 15 amino acids. The CDR3 region has the DNA TGTGCCAGCAGTTCACTGGGCAGGGCCTTAGAGGGCTACACCTTC. It translates to CASSSLGRALEGYTF.

Points on this clone: One end of the junction is discordant with germline, which a read error may explain. The chain links TRBV7-9 to TRBJ1-1; no firm D call. There are 13 residues in the CDR3. Germline V gene sequence: CDR1 SEHNR, CDR2 FQNEAQ (reference sequence). In DNA form, the CDR3 reads TGTTCCAGCAGCCAGTCGATGAACACTGAAGCTTTCTTT. It codes for CSSSQSMNTEAFF.

CDR3 loop: CASSYTTGPGNTIYF. The DNA of the CDR3 is TGTGCCAGCAGTTACACGACAGGTCCTGGAAACACCATATATTTT. This chain connects TRBV6-5 to TRBJ1-3, with D maybe TRBD1 (6 bases). V lost 2 bases and J 2 bases, leaving 10 bases between the germline ends. Germline loops: CDR1 MNHEY, CDR2 SVGAGI. The CDR3 is 15 amino acids.